A selection of T cell receptor beta chains follows, all from one sample in a study of T-cell memory formation after mild COVID-19. Via MiXCR, TCRdb re-called the 5' RACE reads, giving one row per CDR3 protein. The table lists approximately 180,000 distinct CDR3 sequences, approximately 16% of them singletons. Sequencing was performed on PBMCs or a T cell subset sorted from them (not recorded which). The receptors here all came from an adult woman who had mild COVID-19 (a few samples of this study predate the infection). Cell type and time point are not known. Both conserved end residues are part of each CDR3. D genes are given only for firm matches. Rows may omit the clone size; those that give it use once, few, many or a size class.

TRBJ2-7 | TRBV5-1 | . | . | TGCGCCAGCAGCTTCTCCGGGACCAACTACGAGCAGTACTTC | CASSFSGTNYEQYF
TRBJ1-6 | TRBV20-1 | . | . | TGCAGTGCTAGAAAAGGTAGCTCCTATAATTCACCCCTCCACTTT | CSARKGSSYNSPLHF
TRBJ2-3 | TRBV3-1 | few | TRBD2 | TGTGCCAGCAGCCGCACCACGGGACTAGCGGGCACAGATACGCAGTATTTT | CASSRTTGLAGTDTQYF
TRBJ2-7 | TRBV20-1 | . | TRBD2 | TGCAGTGCCCCTGGATGGCTAGCGGGGGGGCCCTACGAGCAGTACTTC | CSAPGWLAGGPYEQYF
TRBJ2-5 | TRBV5-1 | few | . | TGCGCCAGCAGCTTGGATCGGCGGGCCGGGGAGACCCAGTACTTC | CASSLDRRAGETQYF
TRBJ2-1 | TRBV7-9 | few | . | TGTGCCAGCAGCTTAATTCGGGGCGACTTTCCCTACAATGAGCAGTTCTTC | CASSLIRGDFPYNEQFF
TRBJ1-6 | TRBV20-1 | . | . | TGCAGTGCGGACACTTATAATTCACCCCTCCACTTT | CSADTYNSPLHF
TRBJ1-2 | TRBV6-5 | . | . | TGTGCCAGCAGCTACGAAGGGGCAGGGAATCGGGGCTACACCTTC | CASSYEGAGNRGYTF
TRBJ2-5 | TRBV7-9 | many | TRBD1 | TGTGCCAGCAGCCCTGGGACAGGCCTCCAAGAGACCCAGTACTTC | CASSPGTGLQETQYF
TRBJ2-3 | TRBV5-4 | . | . | TGTGCCAGCAGCCCTGCTGTGGGGGCCAGCACAGATACGCAGTATTTT | CASSPAVGASTDTQYF
TRBJ2-5 | TRBV7-8 | . | . | TGTGCCAGCAGCTTAGCGAACGGGGCGAAAGAGACCCAGTACTTC | CASSLANGAKETQYF
TRBJ1-2 | TRBV6-1 | . | . | TGTGCCAGCAGCCCTTCGGGGACCTATGGCTACACCTTC | CASSPSGTYGYTF
TRBJ2-1 | TRBV29-1 | . | . | TGCAGCGTTACAGGGCTCCGGGATGAGCAGTTCTTC | CSVTGLRDEQFF
TRBJ1-6 | TRBV7-3 | many | TRBD1 | TGTGCCAGCAGCCTGACAGGGTATAATTCACCCCTCCACTTT | CASSLTGYNSPLHF
TRBJ1-1 | TRBV3-1 | . | . | TGTGCCAGTGGACAGCTGAACACTGAAGCTTTCTTT | CASGQLNTEAFF
TRBJ1-3 | TRBV5-1 | . | . | TGCGCCAGCAGCTTGGATACAGTCTCTGGAAACACCATATATTTT | CASSLDTVSGNTIYF
TRBJ1-2 | TRBV24-1 | . | . | TGTGCCACCAGTGACAGTCCAAACTCATATGGCTACACCTTC | CATSDSPNSYGYTF
TRBJ2-2 | TRBV9 | few | . | TGTGCCAGCGCTAGGGACGGCACGAACACCGGGGAGCTGTTTTTT | CASARDGTNTGELFF
TRBJ2-3 | TRBV6-6 | . | . | TGTGCCAGCAGTTACTCAGGAGGGCCCACAGATACGCAGTATTTT | CASSYSGGPTDTQYF
TRBJ2-1 | TRBV27 | . | TRBD2 | TGTGCCAGCAGTCCCCGACTAGCGGGGCGCAATGAGCAGTTCTTC | CASSPRLAGRNEQFF
TRBJ1-2 | TRBV12-3/TRBV12-4 | few | . | TGTGCCAGCAGTTTTGGGGTCCAGTATGGCTACACCTTC | CASSFGVQYGYTF
TRBJ1-1 | TRBV5-1 | few | . | TGCGCCAGCAGCCCACAGGGAATTCACACTGAAGCTTTCTTT | CASSPQGIHTEAFF
TRBJ1-1 | TRBV27 | few | . | TGTGCCAGCAGTCCCGGGACCACGGGAAACACTGAAGCTTTCTTT | CASSPGTTGNTEAFF
TRBJ2-3 | TRBV6-5 | few | . | TGTGCCAGCACCCGGGACAACACAGATACGCAGTATTTT | CASTRDNTDTQYF
TRBJ2-4 | TRBV7-8 | . | . | TGTGCCAGCAGCTTAGGGAACATTCAGTACTTC | CASSLGNIQYF
TRBJ2-1 | TRBV20-1 | few | . | TGCAGTGAACCGGGAGACAATGAGCAGTTCTTC | CSEPGDNEQFF
TRBJ1-2 | TRBV2 | . | . | TGTGCCAGCTCAGGGCTAGCTAACTATGGCTACACCTTC | CASSGLANYGYTF
TRBJ2-3 | TRBV6-1 | few | . | TGTGCCAGCAGTACGGTTGGGGGGAGCACAGATACGCAGTATTTT | CASSTVGGSTDTQYF
TRBJ2-1 | TRBV5-6 | . | TRBD2 | TGTGCCAGCAGCTTGCCGGGACTAGCGGGGGGAGGCAATGAGCAGTTCTTC | CASSLPGLAGGGNEQFF
TRBJ1-4 | TRBV18 | . | . | TGTGCCAGCTCACCAGGTTTTAATGAAAAACTGTTTTTT | CASSPGFNEKLFF